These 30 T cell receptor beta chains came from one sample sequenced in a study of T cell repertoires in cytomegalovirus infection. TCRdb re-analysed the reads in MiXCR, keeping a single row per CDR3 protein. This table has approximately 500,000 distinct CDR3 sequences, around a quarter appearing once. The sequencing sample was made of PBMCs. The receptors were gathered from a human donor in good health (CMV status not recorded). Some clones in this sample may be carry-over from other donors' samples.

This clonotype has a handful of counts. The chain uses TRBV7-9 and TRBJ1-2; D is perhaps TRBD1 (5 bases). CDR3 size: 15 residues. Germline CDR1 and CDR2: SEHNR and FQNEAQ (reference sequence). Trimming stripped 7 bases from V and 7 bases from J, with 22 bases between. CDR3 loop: CASNSGTAFVGGYTF. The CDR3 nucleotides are TGTGCCAGCAACTCCGGGACGGCGTTTGTTGGTGGCTACACCTTC.

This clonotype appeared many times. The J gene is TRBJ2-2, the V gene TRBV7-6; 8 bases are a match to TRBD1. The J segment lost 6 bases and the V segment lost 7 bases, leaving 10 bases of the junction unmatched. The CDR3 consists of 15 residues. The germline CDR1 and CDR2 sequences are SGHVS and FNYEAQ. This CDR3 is CASTDLDRGSGELFF. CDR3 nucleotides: TGTGCCAGCACTGATTTAGACAGGGGCTCCGGGGAGCTGTTTTTT.

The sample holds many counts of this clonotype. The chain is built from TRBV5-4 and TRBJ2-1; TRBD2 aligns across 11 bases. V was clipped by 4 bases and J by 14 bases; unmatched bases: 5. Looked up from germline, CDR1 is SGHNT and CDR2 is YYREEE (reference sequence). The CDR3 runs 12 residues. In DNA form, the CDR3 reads TGTGCCAGCAGCGCGGGACTAGCGGATAAGTTCTTC. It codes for CASSAGLADKFF.

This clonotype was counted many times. In nucleotides, the CDR3 is TGTGCCAGCAACCCGGTGGGATTCGATCAGCCCCAGCATTTT. Translated: CASNPVGFDQPQHF. The chain combines TRBV6-1 with TRBJ1-5; D remains unclear. With 7 bases removed from V and 5 bases from J, the gap between germline ends came to 15 bases. Germline-derived CDR1 and CDR2 are MNHNS and SASEGT. The CDR3 has 14 residues.

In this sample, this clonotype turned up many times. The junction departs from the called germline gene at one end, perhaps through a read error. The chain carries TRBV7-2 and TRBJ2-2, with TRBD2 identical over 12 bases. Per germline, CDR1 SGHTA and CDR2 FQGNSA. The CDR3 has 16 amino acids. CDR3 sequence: CATSPLAGGGTGELFF. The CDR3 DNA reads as TGTGCCACCAGCCCACTAGCGGGAGGCGGGACCGGGGAGCTGTTTTTT.

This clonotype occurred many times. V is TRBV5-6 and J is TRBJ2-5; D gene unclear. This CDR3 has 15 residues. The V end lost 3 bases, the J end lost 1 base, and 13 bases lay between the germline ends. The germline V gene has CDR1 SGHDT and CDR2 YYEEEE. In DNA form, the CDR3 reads TGTGCCAGCAGCTCCCCCCCGCCTAGCCAAGAGACCCAGTACTTC. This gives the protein CASSSPPPSQETQYF.

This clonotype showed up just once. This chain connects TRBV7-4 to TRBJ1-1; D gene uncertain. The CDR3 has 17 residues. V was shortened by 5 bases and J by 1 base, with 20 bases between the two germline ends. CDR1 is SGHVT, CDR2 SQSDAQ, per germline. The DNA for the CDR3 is TGTGCCAGCAGCGCCCGACCCGGCCCTCCAAAGAACACTGAAGCTTTCTTT. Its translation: CASSARPGPPKNTEAFF.

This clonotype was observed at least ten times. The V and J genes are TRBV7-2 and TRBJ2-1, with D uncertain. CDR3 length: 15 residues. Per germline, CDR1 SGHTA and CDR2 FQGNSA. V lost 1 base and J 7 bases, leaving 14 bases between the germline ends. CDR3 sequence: CASSLDRLRLNEQFF. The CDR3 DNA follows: TGTGCCAGCAGCTTAGATAGACTTCGGCTGAATGAGCAGTTCTTC.

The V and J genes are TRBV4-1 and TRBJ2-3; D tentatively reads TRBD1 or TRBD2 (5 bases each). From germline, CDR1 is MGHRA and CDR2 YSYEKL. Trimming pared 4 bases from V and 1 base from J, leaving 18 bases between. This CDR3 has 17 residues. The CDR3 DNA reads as TGCGCCAGCAGCCCCTACGACAGCGGACCCGGCACAGATACGCAGTATTTT. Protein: CASSPYDSGPGTDTQYF.

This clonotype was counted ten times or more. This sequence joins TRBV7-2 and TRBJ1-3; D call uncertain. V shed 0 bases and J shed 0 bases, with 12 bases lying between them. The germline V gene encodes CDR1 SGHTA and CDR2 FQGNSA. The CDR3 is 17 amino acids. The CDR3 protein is CASSLAPIGSSGNTIYF. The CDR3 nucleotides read TGTGCCAGCAGCTTAGCCCCAATAGGGAGCTCTGGAAACACCATATATTTT.

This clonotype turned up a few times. Here the CDR3 DNA reads TGTGCCAGCAGCGCGGGACTAGGGGACAATGAGCAGTTCTTC. Protein product: CASSAGLGDNEQFF. This chain joins TRBV11-2 and TRBJ2-1; 8 bases are a match to TRBD2. There are 14 residues in the CDR3. Germline CDR1 reads SGHAT; CDR2 reads FQNNGV. J lost 5 bases, V lost 5 bases, and 5 bases had no gene match.

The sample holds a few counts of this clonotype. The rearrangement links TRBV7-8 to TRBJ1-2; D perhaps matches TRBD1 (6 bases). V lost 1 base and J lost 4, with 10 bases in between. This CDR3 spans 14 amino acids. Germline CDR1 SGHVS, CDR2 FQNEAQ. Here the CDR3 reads CASSLDPGVYGYTF. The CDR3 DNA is TGTGCCAGCAGCTTAGACCCAGGGGTCTATGGCTACACCTTC. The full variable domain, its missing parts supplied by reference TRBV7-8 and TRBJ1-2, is GAGVSQSPRYKVAKRGQDVALRCDPISGHVSLFWYQQALGQGPEFLTYFQNEAQLDKSGLPSDRFFAERPEGSVSTLKIQRTQQEDSAVYLCASSLDPGVYGYTFGSGTRLTVV.

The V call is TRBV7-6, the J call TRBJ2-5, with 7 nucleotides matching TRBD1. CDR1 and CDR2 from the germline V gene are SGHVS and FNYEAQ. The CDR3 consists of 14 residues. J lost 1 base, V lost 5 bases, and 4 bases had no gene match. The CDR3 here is CASSTGTVQETQYF. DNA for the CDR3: TGTGCCAGCAGCACGGGGACAGTCCAAGAGACCCAGTACTTC.

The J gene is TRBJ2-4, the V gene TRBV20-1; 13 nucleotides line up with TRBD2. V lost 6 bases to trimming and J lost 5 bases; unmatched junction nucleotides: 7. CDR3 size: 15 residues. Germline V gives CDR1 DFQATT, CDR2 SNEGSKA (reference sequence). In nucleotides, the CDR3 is TGCAGTGCCCAGGGACTAGCGGGATATCAAAACATTCAGTACTTC. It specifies CSAQGLAGYQNIQYF.

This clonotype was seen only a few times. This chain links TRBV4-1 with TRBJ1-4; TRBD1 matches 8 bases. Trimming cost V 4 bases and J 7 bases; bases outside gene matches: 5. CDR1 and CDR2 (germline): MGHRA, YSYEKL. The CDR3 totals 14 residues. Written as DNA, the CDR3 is TGCGCCAGCAGCCCCCAGGGGGCAGGTGAAAAACTGTTTTTT. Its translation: CASSPQGAGEKLFF.

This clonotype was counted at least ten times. CDR3: CASSLVSGVQETQYF. CDR3 DNA sequence: TGTGCCAGCAGCTTAGTATCAGGGGTCCAAGAGACCCAGTACTTC. This sequence joins TRBV7-2 and TRBJ2-5; D perhaps matches TRBD1 (6 bases). Germline V lookup: CDR1 SGHTA, CDR2 FQGNSA. The ends were cut back, 1 base at V and 1 base at J, with 10 bases in the middle. The CDR3 length is 15 residues.

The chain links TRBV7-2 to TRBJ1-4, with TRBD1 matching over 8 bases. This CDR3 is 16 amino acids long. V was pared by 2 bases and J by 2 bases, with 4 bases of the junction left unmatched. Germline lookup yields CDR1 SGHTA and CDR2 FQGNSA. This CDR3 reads CASSLRQGATNEKLFF. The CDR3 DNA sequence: TGTGCCAGCAGCTTAAGGCAGGGGGCGACTAATGAAAAACTGTTTTTT.

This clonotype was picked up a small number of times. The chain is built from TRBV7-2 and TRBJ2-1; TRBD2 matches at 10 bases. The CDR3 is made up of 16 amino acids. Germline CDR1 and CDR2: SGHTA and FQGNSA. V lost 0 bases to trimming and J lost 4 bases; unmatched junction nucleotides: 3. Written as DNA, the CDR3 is TGTGCCAGCAGCTTAGCTAGCGGGAGGTATTACAATGAGCAGTTCTTC. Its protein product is CASSLASGRYYNEQFF.

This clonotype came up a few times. The CDR3 nucleotides read TGCAGTGCTAGAGATCGCGGCAGGGGTGGAAGGACTAACACTGAAGCTTTCTTT. Encoded protein: CSARDRGRGGRTNTEAFF. This rearrangement joins TRBV20-1 to TRBJ1-1; maybe TRBD1 (6 bases). Germline loops: CDR1 DFQATT, CDR2 SNEGSKA (reference sequence). V gave up 0 bases and J gave up 2 bases, with 22 bases separating them. This CDR3 spans 18 amino acids.

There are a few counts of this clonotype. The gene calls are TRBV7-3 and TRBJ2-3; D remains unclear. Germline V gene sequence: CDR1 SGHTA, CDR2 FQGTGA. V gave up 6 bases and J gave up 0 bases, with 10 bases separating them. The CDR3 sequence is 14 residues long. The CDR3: CASRGGLSTDTQYF. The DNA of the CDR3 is TGTGCCAGCAGGGGCGGCCTTAGCACAGATACGCAGTATTTT.

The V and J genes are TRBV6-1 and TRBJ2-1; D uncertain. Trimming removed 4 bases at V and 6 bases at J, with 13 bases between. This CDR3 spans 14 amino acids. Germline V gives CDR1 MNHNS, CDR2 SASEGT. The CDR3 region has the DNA TGTGCCAGCAGTGTTTGGGATGTGGGCAATGAGCAGTTCTTC. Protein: CASSVWDVGNEQFF.

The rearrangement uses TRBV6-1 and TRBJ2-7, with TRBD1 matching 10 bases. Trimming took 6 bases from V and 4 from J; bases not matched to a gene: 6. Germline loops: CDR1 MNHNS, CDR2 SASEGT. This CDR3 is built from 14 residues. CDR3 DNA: TGTGCCAGCAGACAAGGACAGGGGGGGTACGAGCAGTACTTC. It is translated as CASRQGQGGYEQYF.

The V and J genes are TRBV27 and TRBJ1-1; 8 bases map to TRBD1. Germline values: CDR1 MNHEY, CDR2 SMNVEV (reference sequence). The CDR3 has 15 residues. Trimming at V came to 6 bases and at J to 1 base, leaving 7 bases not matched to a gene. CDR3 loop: CASSSGGTGNTEAFF. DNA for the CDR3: TGTGCCAGCAGCTCCGGGGGGACAGGGAACACTGAAGCTTTCTTT.

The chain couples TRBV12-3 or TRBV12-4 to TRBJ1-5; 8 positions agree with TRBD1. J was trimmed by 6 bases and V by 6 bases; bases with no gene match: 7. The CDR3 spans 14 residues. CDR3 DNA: TGTGCCAGCAGATCTAACAGGGGGGGTCAGCCCCAGCATTTT. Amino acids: CASRSNRGGQPQHF.

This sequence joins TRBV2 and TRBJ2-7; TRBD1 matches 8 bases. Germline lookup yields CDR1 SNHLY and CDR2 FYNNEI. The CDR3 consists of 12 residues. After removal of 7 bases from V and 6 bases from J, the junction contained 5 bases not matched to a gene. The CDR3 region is CASTVRGPEQYV. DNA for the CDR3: TGTGCCAGCACTGTCAGGGGGCCCGAGCAGTACGTC.

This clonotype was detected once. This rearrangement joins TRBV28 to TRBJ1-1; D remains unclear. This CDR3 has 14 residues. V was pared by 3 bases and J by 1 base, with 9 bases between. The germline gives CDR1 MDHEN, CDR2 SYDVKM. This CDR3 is CASSFHPGNTEAFF. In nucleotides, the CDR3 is TGTGCCAGCAGTTTTCACCCGGGGAACACTGAAGCTTTCTTT.

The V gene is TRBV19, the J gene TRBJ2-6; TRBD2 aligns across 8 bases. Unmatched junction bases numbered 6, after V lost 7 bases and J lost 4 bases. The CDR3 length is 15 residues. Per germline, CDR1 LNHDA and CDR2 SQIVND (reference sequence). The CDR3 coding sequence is TGTGCCAGTAACACGGGGGGGACCGGGGCCAACGTCCTGACTTTC. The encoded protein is CASNTGGTGANVLTF.

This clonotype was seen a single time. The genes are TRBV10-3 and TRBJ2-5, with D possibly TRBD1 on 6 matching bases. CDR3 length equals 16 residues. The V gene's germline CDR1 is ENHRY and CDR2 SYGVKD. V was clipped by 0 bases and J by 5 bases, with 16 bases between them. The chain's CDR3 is CAISESRGRRPETQYF. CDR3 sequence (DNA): TGTGCCATCAGTGAGTCCAGGGGAAGGCGGCCGGAGACCCAGTACTTC.

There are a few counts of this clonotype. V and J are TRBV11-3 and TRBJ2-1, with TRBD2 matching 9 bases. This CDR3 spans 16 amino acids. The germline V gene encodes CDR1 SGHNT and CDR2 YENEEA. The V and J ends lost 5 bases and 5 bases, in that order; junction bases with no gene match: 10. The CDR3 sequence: CASSRGTSWGHNEQFF. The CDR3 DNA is TGTGCCAGCAGCCGAGGGACTAGCTGGGGGCACAATGAGCAGTTCTTC.

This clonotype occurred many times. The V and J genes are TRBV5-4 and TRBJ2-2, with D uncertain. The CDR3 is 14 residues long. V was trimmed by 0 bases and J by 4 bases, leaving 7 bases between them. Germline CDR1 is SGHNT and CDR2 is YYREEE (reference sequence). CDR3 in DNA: TGTGCCAGCAGCTTGGGAGATTTCACCGGGGAGCTGTTTTTT. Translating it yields CASSLGDFTGELFF.